The 27 T cell receptor beta chains in this list originate from one sample, sequenced in a study of T-cell memory formation after mild COVID-19. In TCRdb, the 5' RACE reads were re-called with MiXCR into one record per CDR3 protein. The sample carries about 200,000 distinct CDR3 sequences, 9.5% to 10% recorded once. Source material: PBMCs or a T cell subset sorted from them (not recorded which). The origin of the receptors is a man aged 18 to 30 who had mild COVID-19 (a few samples of this study predate the infection). Cell type and time point are not known.

V and J are TRBV28 and TRBJ2-1, with D perhaps matching TRBD1 (5 bases). Trimming removed 4 bases at V and 5 bases at J, with 9 bases between. Germline V lookup: CDR1 MDHEN, CDR2 SYDVKM. This CDR3 spans 13 amino acids. The CDR3 region is CASSSTQDNEQFF. As DNA, the CDR3 is TGTGCCAGCAGTTCGACACAGGACAATGAGCAGTTCTTC.

This clonotype was detected a few times. The chain employs TRBV25-1 and TRBJ2-1; 7 nucleotides match TRBD1. In germline, CDR1 is MGHDK, CDR2 SYGVNS. Germline trimming cut 4 bases from V and 6 bases from J; bases unmatched to any gene: 12. CDR3 length: 16 residues. The CDR3 reads CASSVTKGGPSNEQFF. The DNA of the CDR3 is TGTGCCAGCAGTGTTACCAAAGGGGGCCCCTCCAATGAGCAGTTCTTC.

This clonotype is judged medium-sized. V and J are TRBV7-9 and TRBJ1-1; D is uncertain. The V end was cut by 2 bases, the J end by 4 bases, with 5 bases between. This CDR3 spans 12 amino acids. Germline V CDR1 and CDR2: SEHNR, FQNEAQ (reference sequence). The CDR3 protein is CASSLQATEAFF. The CDR3 DNA reads TGTGCCAGCAGCTTACAGGCCACTGAAGCTTTCTTT.

This clonotype was observed at least ten times. The V and J genes are TRBV29-1 and TRBJ2-3; no reliable D call. V was pared by 5 bases and J by 0 bases, with 18 bases between. This CDR3 has 16 residues. Germline values: CDR1 SQVTM, CDR2 ANQGSEA. CDR3 residues: CSVSAPESTSTDTQYF. DNA for the CDR3: TGCAGCGTTTCAGCGCCGGAATCCACTAGCACAGATACGCAGTATTTT.

This chain connects TRBV7-2 to TRBJ1-1; a possible D gene is TRBD1 (6 bases). The CDR3 is made up of 15 amino acids. In germline, CDR1 is SGHTA, CDR2 FQGNSA. The germline V and J ends were trimmed by 5 bases and 1 base, with 14 bases remaining between them. CDR3 sequence (DNA): TGTGCCAGCAGCCGAAACCGACAGGAGAACACTGAAGCTTTCTTT. Translated, it gives CASSRNRQENTEAFF.

V gene TRBV4-1 combines with J gene TRBJ1-5; 10 positions match TRBD1. The trim removed 4 bases at V and 9 bases at J, leaving 15 bases unmatched. Germline loops: CDR1 MGHRA, CDR2 YSYEKL. The CDR3 has 17 amino acids. The CDR3 nucleotides read TGCGCCAGCAGCCCGAGGAGGGACAGGGGCACGATTGTGCCCCAGCATTTT. This translates into CASSPRRDRGTIVPQHF.

This clonotype was observed a few times. The chain employs TRBV20-1 and TRBJ1-2; D not resolved. This CDR3 region has 14 residues. Germline values: CDR1 DFQATT, CDR2 SNEGSKA (reference sequence). V dropped 0 bases and J dropped 4 bases, with 12 bases sitting between them. As DNA, the CDR3 is TGCAGTGCTAGAGAGGAACACCTGGGCTATGGCTACACCTTC. This gives the protein CSAREEHLGYGYTF.

This clonotype was recorded a few times. The chain has TRBV6-2 or TRBV6-3 and TRBJ1-5; no clear D gene. The CDR3 runs 14 residues. The V end was cut by 4 bases, the J end by 0 bases, with 7 bases between. From germline, CDR1 is MNHEY and CDR2 SVGEGT. The CDR3 DNA reads TGTGCCAGCAGTTGGGGAAATAGCAATCAGCCCCAGCATTTT. This encodes CASSWGNSNQPQHF.

The V gene is TRBV20-1, the J gene TRBJ1-4; D not certain. CDR1 DFQATT and CDR2 SNEGSKA come from the germline V gene (reference sequence). V was cut by 2 bases and J by 8 bases, with 6 bases left in between. The CDR3 spans 11 residues. The CDR3 spells CSARWVEKLFF. In DNA, the CDR3 is TGCAGTGCTAGATGGGTCGAAAAACTGTTTTTT.

The chain has TRBV24-1 and TRBJ2-3; a weak D match, TRBD1 (5 bases). The CDR3 is 14 residues long. Germline CDR1 and CDR2: KGHDR and SFDVKD. V lost 4 bases and J 2 bases, leaving 9 bases between the germline ends. The CDR3 bases are TGTGCCACCAGTGAAACAGGAATCACAGATACGCAGTATTTT. Protein sequence: CATSETGITDTQYF.

This clonotype was found many times. The chain recombines TRBV7-2 with TRBJ2-1; D is ambiguous. V lost 3 bases and J 0 bases, leaving 6 bases between the germline ends. The CDR3 extends over 14 amino acids. Germline V gives CDR1 SGHTA, CDR2 FQGNSA. The CDR3 DNA is TGTGCCAGCAGCTTTATTTACTCCTACAATGAGCAGTTCTTC. It codes for CASSFIYSYNEQFF.

CDR3 bases: TGTGCCAGCAGTTCGACAGGGGGATCACCCCTCCACTTT. It encodes CASSSTGGSPLHF. The chain joins TRBV5-6 to TRBJ1-6; 9 nucleotides line up with TRBD1. In germline, CDR1 is SGHDT, CDR2 YYEEEE. The junction had 4 bases not matched to a gene; V was cut back by 5 bases and J by 10 bases. CDR3 size: 13 residues.

The chain links TRBV6-6 to TRBJ1-1, with a tentative D call TRBD1 (6 bases). This CDR3 contains 13 residues. In germline, CDR1 is MNHNY, CDR2 SVGAGI (reference sequence). The V end lost 8 bases, the J end lost 6 bases, and 16 bases lay between the germline ends. The DNA of the CDR3 is TGTGCCAGCGGGGACACTGACGTCGCTGAAGCTTTCTTT. Protein product: CASGDTDVAEAFF.

The gene calls are TRBV3-1 and TRBJ2-1, with no clear D. The CDR3 loop spans 13 amino acids. The germline gives CDR1 LGHDT, CDR2 YNNKEL (reference sequence). The germline V and J ends were trimmed by 7 bases and 7 bases, with 14 bases remaining between them. The CDR3 DNA is TGTGCCAGCAACATGGGTTATAATAATGAGCAGTTCTTC. It translates to CASNMGYNNEQFF.

This clonotype showed up just a few times. The chain has TRBV28 and TRBJ1-6; weak D call: TRBD1 (6 bases). The CDR3 extends over 18 amino acids. Germline V gives CDR1 MDHEN, CDR2 SYDVKM. Trimming shortened V by 5 bases and J by 4 bases, and 21 bases separated the two germline ends. In DNA, the CDR3 is TGTGCCAGCAGTCCCCATCCCAGGGCCGACAGGTATAATTCACCCCTCCACTTT. Its protein product is CASSPHPRADRYNSPLHF.

The sample holds many counts of this clonotype. This chain connects TRBV10-3 to TRBJ2-5; perhaps TRBD1 as D (5 bases). The V and J ends lost 3 bases and 7 bases respectively, with 12 bases between them. This CDR3 contains 13 residues. Germline assignment: CDR1 ENHRY and CDR2 SYGVKD. The CDR3 bases are TGTGCCATCAGTGATGGGGCGAAGGGGACCCAGTACTTC. Residues: CAISDGAKGTQYF.

This clonotype was picked up many times. V gene TRBV29-1 combines with J gene TRBJ2-5, with TRBD2 matching over 12 bases. The CDR3 covers 14 residues. The ends lost 7 bases at V and 5 bases at J; junction bases unmatched: 8. Germline CDR1 is SQVTM and CDR2 is ANQGSEA. The CDR3 spells CSGSLAGGSETQYF. CDR3 DNA sequence: TGCAGCGGATCACTAGCGGGGGGCTCCGAGACCCAGTACTTC.

Many counts were recorded for this clonotype. This rearrangement joins TRBV5-6 to TRBJ2-7; TRBD1 aligns across 9 bases. Germline CDR1 and CDR2: SGHDT and YYEEEE. The CDR3 consists of 15 residues. With V trimmed by 1 base and J by 2 bases, 4 bases remained unmatched. The CDR3 sequence: CASSLKGQGTYEQYF. The CDR3 bases are TGTGCCAGCAGCTTGAAGGGACAGGGTACCTACGAGCAGTACTTC.

This clonotype was found a few times. V usage is TRBV11-2 and J usage is TRBJ1-4; the D is unclear. The germline gives CDR1 SGHAT, CDR2 FQNNGV. Trimming pared 5 bases from V and 8 bases from J, leaving 15 bases between. The CDR3 sequence is 14 residues long. CDR3 sequence (DNA): TGTGCCAGCAGCCAGAGACTACTTCAGGAAAAACTGTTTTTT. It encodes CASSQRLLQEKLFF.

This clonotype was observed a few times. V and J are TRBV10-3 and TRBJ1-5, with a tentative D call TRBD1 (5 bases). The V end was cut by 0 bases, the J end by 4 bases, with 13 bases between. The CDR3 is 16 amino acids. From germline, CDR1 is ENHRY and CDR2 SYGVKD. CDR3 DNA sequence: TGTGCCATCAGTGAGTCGAAGTCTGGGGGTAATCAGCCCCAGCATTTT. Its protein product is CAISESKSGGNQPQHF.

This chain connects TRBV5-5 to TRBJ2-3; no clear D gene. V shed 4 bases and J shed 9 bases, with 12 bases lying between them. CDR3 length: 12 residues. Germline V CDR1 and CDR2: SGHKS, YYEKEE (reference sequence). DNA of the CDR3: TGTGCCAGCAGCGAGGACCGGTTGACGCAGTATTTT. This translates into CASSEDRLTQYF.

The V and J genes are TRBV4-1 and TRBJ2-2; TRBD1 is a possible D gene (6 bases). Germline V gene lookup returns CDR1 MGHRA and CDR2 YSYEKL. Deletions cut 6 bases from V and 1 base from J, with 12 bases between. This CDR3 has 15 residues. The CDR3 loop reads CASRKVTGNTGELFF. The CDR3 DNA reads TGCGCCAGCAGAAAAGTGACAGGGAACACCGGGGAGCTGTTTTTT.

The chain carries TRBV5-6 and TRBJ1-5; tentatively, D is TRBD1 (5 bases). The germline CDR1 and CDR2 sequences are SGHDT and YYEEEE. The V and J ends lost 1 base and 3 bases respectively, with 8 bases between them. The length of the CDR3 is 14 residues. The CDR3 region is CASSLRGFNQPQHF. DNA for the CDR3: TGTGCCAGCAGCTTGAGGGGTTTCAATCAGCCCCAGCATTTT.

This sequence joins TRBV12-5 and TRBJ1-5; D is unresolved. V lost 1 base to trimming and J lost 7 bases, with 8 bases between them. This CDR3 comprises 13 residues. Germline-derived CDR1 and CDR2 are LGHNT and FRNRAP. The CDR3 sequence is CASGLAGRQPQHF. The CDR3 DNA sequence: TGTGCTAGTGGTTTGGCCGGCAGGCAGCCCCAGCATTTT.

The genes are TRBV7-6 and TRBJ1-2; D not certain. Trimming stripped 5 bases from V and 6 bases from J, with 13 bases between. This CDR3 is built from 13 residues. CDR1 and CDR2 from the germline V gene are SGHVS and FNYEAQ. The CDR3 DNA reads TGTGCCAGCAGCCCCCCCGGGCCCGATGGCTACACCTTC. It specifies CASSPPGPDGYTF.

V and J are TRBV28 and TRBJ2-3; 7 bases are a match to TRBD2. CDR1 is MDHEN, CDR2 SYDVKM, per germline. V dropped 6 bases and J dropped 4; count of bases not matched to a gene: 4. This CDR3 has 13 amino acids. DNA for the CDR3: TGTGCCAGCAGCCCGGGGGGTCCAGATACGCAGTATTTT. This translates into CASSPGGPDTQYF. Variable domain in full (rest from reference TRBV28 and TRBJ2-3): DVKVTQSSRYLVKRTGEKVFLECVQDMDHENMFWYRQDPGLGLRLIYFSYDVKMKEKGDIPEGYSVSREKKERFSLILESASTNQTSMYLCASSPGGPDTQYFGPGTRLTVL.

V gene TRBV5-6 combines with J gene TRBJ1-1, with D possibly being TRBD1 (5 bases). The CDR3 has 13 residues. V lost 5 bases, J lost 4 bases, and 12 bases lay in between. CDR1 is SGHDT, CDR2 YYEEEE, per germline. CDR3 DNA sequence: TGTGCCAGCAGGTGGGGGGAAATCACTGAAGCTTTCTTT. Residues: CASRWGEITEAFF.